Each of the 30 T cell receptor beta chains below was sequenced from the same sample in a study of metastatic and nonmetastatic thyroid tumors. TCRdb re-clonotyped the PCR reads via MiXCR. The table includes roughly 58,000 clones, just over 4% detected once. There were no patients who had received any treatment before thyroid surgery. Sample: blood. The origin of the receptors is a female donor with papillary thyroid cancer or a benign thyroid nodule (not recorded which). Some clones in this sample may be carry-over from other donors' samples.

In this sample, this clone turned up many times. V and J are TRBV19 and TRBJ2-5; weak D call: TRBD1 (5 bases). V lost 1 base, J lost 1 base, and 7 bases lay in between. The CDR3 runs to 14 residues. Germline V gene sequence: CDR1 LNHDA, CDR2 SQIVND (reference sequence). CDR3 sequence (DNA): TGTGCCAGTAGTATAGGACAGTCCCAAGAGACCCAGTACTTC. Protein product: CASSIGQSQETQYF.

This clone was counted at least ten times. The V gene is TRBV7-2, the J gene TRBJ2-3; D gene ambiguous. Germline V gives CDR1 SGHTA, CDR2 FQGNSA. This CDR3 has 13 amino acids. V was trimmed by 5 bases and J by 5 bases, leaving 11 bases between them. CDR3 sequence reads: CASSPVTGDTQYF. In DNA form, the CDR3 reads TGTGCCAGCAGCCCCGTCACCGGAGATACGCAGTATTTT.

This clone was detected only a few times. The chain is built from TRBV28 and TRBJ2-7; D is undetermined. The CDR3 is 14 residues long. Trimming took 4 bases from V and 0 from J, leaving 10 bases between them. Germline CDR1 MDHEN, CDR2 SYDVKM. The CDR3 region is CASSYHFDSYEQYF. The CDR3 coding sequence is TGTGCCAGCAGTTACCATTTCGACTCCTACGAGCAGTACTTC.

This clone has at least ten counts. J is TRBJ2-3 and V is TRBV12-3 or TRBV12-4; D is unclear. The CDR3 loop spans 11 amino acids. V lost 6 bases and J lost 11, with 12 bases in between. The chain's CDR3 is CASSQTAMQYF. The DNA for the CDR3 is TGTGCCAGCAGCCAAACCGCGATGCAGTATTTT.

This clone was found many times. The rearrangement links TRBV6-1 to TRBJ1-4; 7 nucleotides agree with TRBD1. The CDR3 totals 14 residues. Germline-derived CDR1 and CDR2 are MNHNS and SASEGT. V trimming: 6 bases; J trimming: 4 bases; junction bases outside the gene matches: 5. The CDR3 reads CASRRTGLNEKLFF. In nucleotides, the CDR3 is TGTGCCAGCAGAAGGACAGGCCTTAATGAAAAACTGTTTTTT.

This clone was detected ten times or more. The chain recombines TRBV15 with TRBJ2-1; 12 nucleotides align to TRBD2. The CDR3 covers 19 residues. Germline-derived CDR1 and CDR2 are LNHNV and YYDKDF (reference sequence). V shed 1 base, J shed 8 bases, and the junction held 15 bases outside the gene matches. The CDR3 is CATSRAGGKTSGRLHEQFF. The CDR3 nucleotides read TGTGCCACCAGCAGAGCCGGGGGCAAAACTAGCGGGAGGTTACATGAGCAGTTCTTC.

This clone was observed at least ten times. The V call is TRBV6-5, the J call TRBJ2-7; D gene uncertain. The V and J ends lost 0 bases and 3 bases respectively, with 15 bases between them. Germline CDR1 is MNHEY and CDR2 is SVGAGI. The CDR3 is 16 amino acids. CDR3 in amino acids: CASSYSAFGHNYEQYF. In DNA, the CDR3 is TGTGCCAGCAGTTACTCAGCCTTTGGGCACAACTACGAGCAGTACTTC.

This clone was detected many times. The chain is built from TRBV11-3 and TRBJ2-5; no reliable D call. This CDR3 has 18 residues. V was pared by 1 base and J by 5 bases, with 23 bases between. Germline values: CDR1 SGHNT, CDR2 YENEEA. The CDR3 DNA sequence: TGTGCCAGCAGCTTAGCCCGGATAAAGGGTGGCGTTTGGGAGACCCAGTACTTC. It codes for CASSLARIKGGVWETQYF.

This clone was seen repeatedly, ten times or more. This chain's CDR3 is CASSISTWTLTDTQYF. The CDR3 DNA reads TGTGCCAGTAGTATATCCACTTGGACTCTCACAGATACGCAGTATTTT. The chain employs TRBV19 and TRBJ2-3, with D maybe TRBD2 (5 bases). Germline values: CDR1 LNHDA, CDR2 SQIVND (reference sequence). Trimming pared 2 bases from V and 2 bases from J, leaving 14 bases between. The CDR3 loop spans 16 amino acids.

This clone has a count of ten or more. The chain links TRBV24-1 to TRBJ2-3; D is unresolved. Between the trimmed V and J ends, which lost 3 bases and 6 bases, there was a span of 6 bases. Germline V gene sequence: CDR1 KGHDR, CDR2 SFDVKD. The CDR3 covers 12 residues. The CDR3 nucleotides read TGTGCCACCAGTGATCCTAATGATACGCAGTATTTT. This codes for CATSDPNDTQYF.

There are many counts of this clone. This could be a read error, since a much larger clone is one nucleotide away. Additional DNA sequences in this sample encode the identical CDR3. The gene calls are TRBV7-3 and TRBJ2-2, with D possibly TRBD2 on 6 matching bases. V dropped 4 bases and J dropped 7 bases, with 7 bases sitting between them. The CDR3 length is 12 residues. Per the germline V gene, CDR1 is SGHTA and CDR2 is FQGTGA. The CDR3 here is CASSSGLGELFF. CDR3 DNA sequence: TGTGCCAGCAGCTCGGGACTCGGGGAGCTGTTTTTT. Full variable domain (rest looked up from reference TRBV7-3 and TRBJ2-2): GAGVSQTPSNKVTEKGKYVELRCDPISGHTALYWYRQSLGQGPEFLIYFQGTGAADDSGLPNDRFFAVRPEGSVSTLKIQRTERGDSAVYLCASSSGLGELFFGEGSRLTVL.

This clone appeared a few times. Germline is not matched at one junction end, which may reflect a read error. V is TRBV6-5 and J is TRBJ1-1; no firm D call. Germline-derived CDR1 and CDR2 are MNHEY and SVGAGI. This CDR3 comprises 13 residues. CDR3: CVSSYLMNTEAFF. The CDR3 DNA is TGTGTCAGCAGTTACTTAATGAACACTGAAGCTTTCTTT.

This clone came up many times. The CDR3 sequence: CASSLGQGPYNEQFF. The CDR3 DNA reads as TGTGCCAGCAGCTTGGGACAGGGCCCCTACAATGAGCAGTTCTTC. This chain joins TRBV5-4 and TRBJ2-1; 7 nucleotides line up with TRBD1. The germline gives CDR1 SGHNT, CDR2 YYREEE (reference sequence). The CDR3 consists of 15 residues. Trimming removed 0 bases from V and 2 bases from J; junction bases left unmatched: 2. Full variable domain (remainder filled in from reference TRBV5-4 and TRBJ2-1): ETGVTQSPTHLIKTRGQQVTLRCSSQSGHNTVSWYQQALGQGPQFIFQYYREEENGRGNFPPRFSGLQFPNYSSELNVNALELDDSALYLCASSLGQGPYNEQFFGPGTRLTVL.

There are many counts of this clone. The junction and the germline gene differ at one end; a read error may be behind it. Additional DNA sequences in this sample encode the identical CDR3. V and J are TRBV7-7 and TRBJ2-5; D call uncertain. Germline values: CDR1 SSHAT, CDR2 FNYEAQ (reference sequence). CDR3 length: 13 residues. The CDR3 loop reads CASSSSYQETQYF. The DNA of the CDR3 is TGTGCTAGCAGCTCTTCGTACCAAGAGACCCAGTACTTC.

The sample holds many counts of this clone. V gene TRBV5-8 combines with J gene TRBJ2-3, with 14 positions matching TRBD2. The ends lost 6 bases at V and 2 bases at J; junction bases unmatched: 11. CDR1 SGHTS and CDR2 YDEGEE come from the germline V gene. CDR3 length equals 18 residues. The CDR3 spells CASISGRLAGGLTDTQYF. Written as DNA, the CDR3 is TGTGCCAGCATCTCGGGCCGACTAGCGGGAGGGCTCACAGATACGCAGTATTTT.

This clone has more than one count but fewer than ten. The V call is TRBV6-2 or TRBV6-3, the J call TRBJ2-7; TRBD1 aligns across 8 bases. V lost 8 bases and J lost 7; bases outside the gene matches: 19. Germline V lookup: CDR1 MNHEY, CDR2 SVGEGT. The CDR3 has 16 residues. CDR3: CASVSSPGTGGGEQYF. DNA for the CDR3: TGTGCCAGCGTTTCGTCTCCCGGGACAGGTGGCGGGGAGCAGTACTTC.

The gene calls are TRBV15 and TRBJ2-7; TRBD2 matches 7 bases. J lost 3 bases, V lost 3 bases, and 5 bases had no gene match. CDR1 is LNHNV and CDR2 is YYDKDF in the germline V gene (reference sequence). The CDR3 runs to 14 residues. DNA for the CDR3: TGTGCCACCAGCAGGGGTGGGGGGGGCTACGAGCAGTACTTC. Translated, it gives CATSRGGGGYEQYF.

This clone has at least ten counts. This rearrangement joins TRBV3-1 to TRBJ2-2, with D perhaps TRBD1 (6 bases). The CDR3 spans 16 residues. Germline V gene sequence: CDR1 LGHDT, CDR2 YNNKEL (reference sequence). V was clipped by 8 bases and J by 0 bases, with 16 bases between them. The CDR3: CASRAAGASNTGELFF. For the CDR3, the DNA is TGTGCCAGCCGGGCGGCAGGGGCCTCGAACACCGGGGAGCTGTTTTTT.

In its sample, this clone was seen a few times. This may stem from a read error, because a much larger clone lies one nucleotide away. The chain recombines TRBV19 with TRBJ1-5; D unclear. CDR1 is LNHDA and CDR2 is SQIVND in the germline V gene (reference sequence). The CDR3 loop spans 13 amino acids. The CDR3 is CASSIQRGQLQHF. DNA for the CDR3: TGTGCCAGTAGTATACAGCGAGGCCAGCTCCAGCATTTT.

This clone was counted a few times. A much bigger clone sits one base away, suggesting this may be a read error. The gene calls are TRBV7-9 and TRBJ2-1; D is tentatively TRBD1 or TRBD2 (5 bases each). The germline CDR1 and CDR2 sequences are SEHNR and FQNEAQ (reference sequence). Trimming took 7 bases from V and 4 from J, leaving 11 bases between them. The CDR3 loop spans 13 amino acids. CDR3 loop: CASIGAPYNEQFF. The CDR3, as DNA: TGTGCCAGCATCGGGGCCCCGTACAATGAGCAGTTCTTC.

This clone was seen many times. This chain uses TRBV11-2 with TRBJ2-1; 7 positions agree with TRBD2. The CDR3 is made up of 14 amino acids. CDR1 is SGHAT, CDR2 FQNNGV, per germline. Trimming removed 5 bases from V and 7 bases from J; junction bases left unmatched: 8. CDR3 in DNA: TGTGCCAGCAGCCTTATTCTCGGGGGGAATGAGCAGTTCTTC. Amino acids: CASSLILGGNEQFF.

In the case of this clone: One end of the junction fails to match germline, which may point to a read error. This chain uses TRBV28 with TRBJ2-1, with 12 bases lining up with TRBD2. CDR3 length equals 13 residues. Germline-derived CDR1 and CDR2 are MDHEN and SYDVKM. Here the CDR3 DNA reads TGTGCCAGCAGTTCCGGACTAGCGGGGTTTAATACCTTC. Translation: CASSSGLAGFNTF.

As to this clone: A much larger clonotype is one base distant, so this may be a read error. The chain uses TRBV5-4 and TRBJ2-2, with 12 bases aligning to TRBD1. Germline V gene sequence: CDR1 SGHNT, CDR2 YYREEE (reference sequence). The CDR3 extends over 15 amino acids. CDR3 nucleotide sequence: TGTGGCAGCAGCCCCACCGGGACAGGGGGCGGGGAGCTGTTTTTC. It yields the protein CGSSPTGTGGGELFF.

The table lists this clone with a few counts. A junction boundary mismatches the germline segment, possibly from a read error. The rearrangement joins TRBV12-3 or TRBV12-4 to TRBJ2-1; no definite D call. The CDR3 sequence is 13 residues long. Here the CDR3 reads CASSFPNYDEQFF. DNA of the CDR3: TGTGCCAGCAGTTTCCCAAACTACGATGAGCAGTTCTTC.

This clone was picked up many times. The genes are TRBV6-5 and TRBJ1-4, with 7 bases lining up with TRBD1. V lost 0 bases, J lost 3 bases, and 1 base stayed unmatched. This CDR3 region has 15 residues. CDR1 and CDR2 from the germline V gene are MNHEY and SVGAGI. The CDR3 loop is CASSYSGQPNEKLFF. The CDR3 region has the DNA TGTGCCAGCAGTTACTCGGGACAGCCTAATGAAAAACTGTTTTTT.

This clone was seen repeatedly, ten times or more. V is TRBV28 and J is TRBJ2-6, with a weak D call TRBD2 (5 bases). With 6 bases removed from V and 0 bases from J, the gap between germline ends came to 6 bases. The CDR3 totals 14 residues. Germline assignment: CDR1 MDHEN and CDR2 SYDVKM. The CDR3 spells CASREGSGANVLTF. CDR3 nucleotides: TGTGCCAGCAGAGAGGGCTCTGGGGCCAACGTCCTGACTTTC.

This clone was seen ten or more times. Additional DNA sequences in this sample encode the identical CDR3. J is TRBJ2-2 and V is TRBV7-9; 15 bases match TRBD2. The CDR3 extends over 18 amino acids. Germline assignment: CDR1 SEHNR and CDR2 FQNEAQ (reference sequence). J lost 3 bases, V lost 3 bases, and 5 bases had no gene match. DNA for the CDR3: TGTGCCAGCAGCTTCGGGACTAGCGGGAGGAGGCACACCGGGGAGCTGTTTTTT. Translating gives CASSFGTSGRRHTGELFF.

This clone was seen many times. The genes are TRBV5-1 and TRBJ2-7; D is possibly TRBD2 (6 bases). Per germline, CDR1 SGHRS and CDR2 YFSETQ. The CDR3 is 16 residues long. The V end was cut by 4 bases, the J end by 2 bases, with 19 bases between. CDR3 DNA: TGCGCCAGCAGCCACTTCTTATTAGCGGCGACCTACGAGCAGTACTTC. Protein: CASSHFLLAATYEQYF.

The chain carries TRBV27 and TRBJ2-1, with 10 bases that match TRBD1. The J segment lost 8 bases and the V segment lost 0 bases, leaving 1 base of the junction unmatched. This CDR3 has 14 residues. Germline V lookup: CDR1 MNHEY, CDR2 SMNVEV (reference sequence). The chain's CDR3 is CASSLSGTGDEQFF. In nucleotides, the CDR3 is TGTGCCAGCAGTTTATCTGGGACAGGGGATGAGCAGTTCTTC.

This clone was counted ten times or more. This rearrangement joins TRBV5-8 to TRBJ2-7; 7 bases fit TRBD1. The V and J ends lost 1 base and 6 bases, in that order; junction bases with no gene match: 7. From germline, CDR1 is SGHTS and CDR2 YDEGEE. This CDR3 region has 14 residues. This CDR3 reads CASSLYDRAGEQYF. DNA of the CDR3: TGTGCCAGCAGCTTGTACGACAGGGCGGGCGAGCAGTACTTC.